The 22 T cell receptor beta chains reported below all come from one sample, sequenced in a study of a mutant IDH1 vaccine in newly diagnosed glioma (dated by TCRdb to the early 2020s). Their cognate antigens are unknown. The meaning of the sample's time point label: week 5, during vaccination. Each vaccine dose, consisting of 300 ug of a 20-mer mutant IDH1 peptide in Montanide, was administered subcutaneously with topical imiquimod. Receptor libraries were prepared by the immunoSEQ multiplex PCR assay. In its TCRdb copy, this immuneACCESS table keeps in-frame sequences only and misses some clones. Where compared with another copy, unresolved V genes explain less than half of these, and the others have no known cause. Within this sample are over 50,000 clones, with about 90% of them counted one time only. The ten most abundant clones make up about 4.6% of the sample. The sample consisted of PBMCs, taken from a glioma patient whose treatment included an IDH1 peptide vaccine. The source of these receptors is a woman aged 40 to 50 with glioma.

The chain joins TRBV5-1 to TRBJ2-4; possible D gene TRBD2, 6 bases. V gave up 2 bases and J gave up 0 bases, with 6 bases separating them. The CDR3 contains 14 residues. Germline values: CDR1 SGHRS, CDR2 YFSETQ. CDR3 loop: CASSLAGAKNIQYF. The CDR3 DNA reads TGCGCCAGCAGCTTAGCGGGAGCCAAAAACATTCAGTACTTC.

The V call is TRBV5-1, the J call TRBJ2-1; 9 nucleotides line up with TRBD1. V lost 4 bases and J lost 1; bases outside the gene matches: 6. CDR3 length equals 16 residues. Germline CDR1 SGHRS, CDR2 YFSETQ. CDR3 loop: CASSEDRGRSYNEQFF. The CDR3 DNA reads TGCGCCAGCAGCGAGGACAGGGGTCGGTCCTACAATGAGCAGTTCTTC.

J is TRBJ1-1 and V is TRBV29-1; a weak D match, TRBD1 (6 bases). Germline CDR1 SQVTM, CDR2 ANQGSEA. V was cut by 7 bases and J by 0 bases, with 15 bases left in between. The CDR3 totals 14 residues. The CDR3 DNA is TGCAGCGCACTAGGGGGGGGCTTGAACACTGAAGCTTTCTTT. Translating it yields CSALGGGLNTEAFF.

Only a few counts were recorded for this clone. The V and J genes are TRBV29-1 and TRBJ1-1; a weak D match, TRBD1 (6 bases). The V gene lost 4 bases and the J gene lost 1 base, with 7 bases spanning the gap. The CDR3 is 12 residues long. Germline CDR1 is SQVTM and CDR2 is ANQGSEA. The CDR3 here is CSVGQANTEAFF. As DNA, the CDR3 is TGCAGCGTTGGACAGGCGAACACTGAAGCTTTCTTT.

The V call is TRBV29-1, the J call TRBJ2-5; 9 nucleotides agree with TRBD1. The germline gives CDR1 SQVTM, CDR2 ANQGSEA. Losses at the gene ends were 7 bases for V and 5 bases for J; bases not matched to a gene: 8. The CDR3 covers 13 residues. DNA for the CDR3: TGCAGCGCCGGGACAGGGTCCCTCGAGACCCAGTACTTC. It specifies CSAGTGSLETQYF. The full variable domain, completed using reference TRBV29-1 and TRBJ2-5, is SAVISQKPSRDICQRGTSLTIQCQVDSQVTMMFWYRQQPGQSLTLIATANQGSEATYESGFVIDKFPISRPNLTFSTLTVSNMSPEDSSIYLCSAGTGSLETQYFGPGTRLLVL.

CDR3 in DNA: TGTGCCAGCAGCCGACAGGTGGGGTCCACTGAAGCTTTCTTT. It translates to CASSRQVGSTEAFF. V gene TRBV6-5 combines with J gene TRBJ1-1, with D possibly matching TRBD1 (6 bases). The CDR3 has 14 residues. The V gene lost 6 bases and the J gene lost 4 bases, with 15 bases spanning the gap. Germline V lookup: CDR1 MNHEY, CDR2 SVGAGI.

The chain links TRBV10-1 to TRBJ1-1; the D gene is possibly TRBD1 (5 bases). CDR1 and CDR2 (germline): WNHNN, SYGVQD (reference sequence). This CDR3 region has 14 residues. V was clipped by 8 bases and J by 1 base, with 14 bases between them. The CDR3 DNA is TGCGCCAGCGCACCTGCGACAGCGAACACTGAAGCTTTCTTT. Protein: CASAPATANTEAFF.

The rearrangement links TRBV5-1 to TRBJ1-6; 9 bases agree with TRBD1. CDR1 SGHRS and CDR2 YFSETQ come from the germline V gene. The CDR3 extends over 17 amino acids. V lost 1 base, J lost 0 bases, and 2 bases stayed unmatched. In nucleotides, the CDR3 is TGCGCCAGCAGCTTGTCGGGACAGGGCTCCTATAATTCACCCCTCCACTTT. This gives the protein CASSLSGQGSYNSPLHF.

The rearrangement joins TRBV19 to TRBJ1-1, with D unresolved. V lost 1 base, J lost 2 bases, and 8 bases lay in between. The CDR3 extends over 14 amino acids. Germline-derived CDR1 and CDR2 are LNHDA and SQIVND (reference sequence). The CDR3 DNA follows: TGTGCCAGTAGTATAGCAGCGTTTAACACTGAAGCTTTCTTT. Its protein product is CASSIAAFNTEAFF. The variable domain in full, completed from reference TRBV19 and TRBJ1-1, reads DGGITQSPKYLFRKEGQNVTLSCEQNLNHDAMYWYRQDPGQGLRLIYYSQIVNDFQKGDIAEGYSVSREKKESFPLTVTSAQKNPTAFYLCASSIAAFNTEAFFGQGTRLTVV.

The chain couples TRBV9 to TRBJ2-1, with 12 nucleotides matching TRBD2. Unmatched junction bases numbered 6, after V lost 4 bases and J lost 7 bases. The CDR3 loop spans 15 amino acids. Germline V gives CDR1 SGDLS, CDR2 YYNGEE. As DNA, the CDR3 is TGTGCCAGCAGCCCCCGGCTAGCGGGAGGGAATGAGCAGTTCTTC. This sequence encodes CASSPRLAGGNEQFF. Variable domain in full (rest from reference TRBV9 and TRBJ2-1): DSGVTQTPKHLITATGQRVTLRCSPRSGDLSVYWYQQSLDQGLQFLIQYYNGEERAKGNILERFSAQQFPDLHSELNLSSLELGDSALYFCASSPRLAGGNEQFFGPGTRLTVL.

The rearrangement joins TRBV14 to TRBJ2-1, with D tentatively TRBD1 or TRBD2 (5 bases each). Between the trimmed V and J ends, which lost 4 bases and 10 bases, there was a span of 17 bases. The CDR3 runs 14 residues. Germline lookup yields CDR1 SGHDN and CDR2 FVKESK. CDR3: CASSPFWGSGEQFF. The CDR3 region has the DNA TGTGCCAGCAGCCCCTTTTGGGGCTCGGGGGAGCAGTTCTTC.

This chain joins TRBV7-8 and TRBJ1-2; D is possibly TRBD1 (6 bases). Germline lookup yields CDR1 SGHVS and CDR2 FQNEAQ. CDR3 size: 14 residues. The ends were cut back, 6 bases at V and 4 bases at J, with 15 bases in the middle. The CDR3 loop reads CASSPPGTPYGYTF. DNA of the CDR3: TGTGCCAGCAGTCCTCCCGGGACACCCTATGGCTACACCTTC.

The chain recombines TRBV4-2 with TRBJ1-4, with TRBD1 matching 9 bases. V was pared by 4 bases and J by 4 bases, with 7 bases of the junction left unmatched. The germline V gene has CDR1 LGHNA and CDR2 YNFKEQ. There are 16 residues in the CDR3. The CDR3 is CASSPERQGVNEKLFF. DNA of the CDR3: TGTGCCAGCAGCCCCGAAAGACAGGGGGTTAATGAAAAACTGTTTTTT.

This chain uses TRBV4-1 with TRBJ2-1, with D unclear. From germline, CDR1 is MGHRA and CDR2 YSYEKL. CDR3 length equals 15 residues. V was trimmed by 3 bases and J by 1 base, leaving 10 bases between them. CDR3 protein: CASSQSSPSYNEQFF. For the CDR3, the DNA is TGCGCCAGCAGCCAGAGTAGTCCGTCCTACAATGAGCAGTTCTTC.

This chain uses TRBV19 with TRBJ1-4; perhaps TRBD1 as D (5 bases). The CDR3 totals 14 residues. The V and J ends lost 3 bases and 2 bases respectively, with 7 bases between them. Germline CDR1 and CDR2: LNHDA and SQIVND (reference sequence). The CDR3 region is CASSIGTTNEKLFF. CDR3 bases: TGTGCCAGTAGTATCGGGACGACTAATGAAAAACTGTTTTTT.

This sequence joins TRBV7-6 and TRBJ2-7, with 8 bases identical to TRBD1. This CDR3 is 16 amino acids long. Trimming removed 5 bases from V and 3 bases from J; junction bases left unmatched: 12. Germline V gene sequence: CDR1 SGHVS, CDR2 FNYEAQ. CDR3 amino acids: CASSLGRAGGYYEQYF. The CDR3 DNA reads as TGTGCCAGCAGCCTAGGGCGGGCAGGGGGCTACTACGAGCAGTACTTC.

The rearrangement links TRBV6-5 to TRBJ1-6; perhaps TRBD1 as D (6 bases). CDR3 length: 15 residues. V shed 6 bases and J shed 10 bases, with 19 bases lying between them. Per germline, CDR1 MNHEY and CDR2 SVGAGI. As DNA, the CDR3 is TGTGCCAGCAGATTTAACCGGGACAAGGGGTCACCCCTCCACTTT. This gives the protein CASRFNRDKGSPLHF.

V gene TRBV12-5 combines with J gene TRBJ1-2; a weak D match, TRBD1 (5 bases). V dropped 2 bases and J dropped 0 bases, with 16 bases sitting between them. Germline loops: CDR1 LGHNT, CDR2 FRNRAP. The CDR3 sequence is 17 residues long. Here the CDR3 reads CASGLKPLGVPNYGYTF. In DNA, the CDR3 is TGTGCTAGTGGTTTGAAACCCTTAGGGGTTCCTAACTATGGCTACACCTTC.

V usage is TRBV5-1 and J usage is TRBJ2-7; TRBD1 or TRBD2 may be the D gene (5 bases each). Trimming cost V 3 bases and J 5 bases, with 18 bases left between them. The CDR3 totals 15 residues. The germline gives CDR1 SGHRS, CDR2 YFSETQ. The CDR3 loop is CASSWIGTPGDEQYF. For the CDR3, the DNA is TGCGCCAGCAGCTGGATCGGGACCCCCGGGGACGAGCAGTACTTC.

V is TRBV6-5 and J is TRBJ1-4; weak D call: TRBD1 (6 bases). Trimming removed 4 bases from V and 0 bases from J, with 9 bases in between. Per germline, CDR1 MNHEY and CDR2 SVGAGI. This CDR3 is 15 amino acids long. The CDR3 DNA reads TGTGCCAGCAGTTCGGACAGTGCAACTAATGAAAAACTGTTTTTT. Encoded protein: CASSSDSATNEKLFF.

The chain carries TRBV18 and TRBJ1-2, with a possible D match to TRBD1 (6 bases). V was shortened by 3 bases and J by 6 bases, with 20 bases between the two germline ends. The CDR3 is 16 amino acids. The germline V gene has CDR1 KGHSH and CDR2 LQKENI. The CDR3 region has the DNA TGTGCCAGCTCACCGCAGGGACACGCAACGACCAATGGCTACACCTTC. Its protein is CASSPQGHATTNGYTF. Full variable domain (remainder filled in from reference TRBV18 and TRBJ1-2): NAGVMQNPRHLVRRRGQEARLRCSPMKGHSHVYWYRQLPEEGLKFMVYLQKENIIDESGMPKERFSAEFPKEGPSILRIQQVVRGDSAAYFCASSPQGHATTNGYTFGSGTRLTVV.

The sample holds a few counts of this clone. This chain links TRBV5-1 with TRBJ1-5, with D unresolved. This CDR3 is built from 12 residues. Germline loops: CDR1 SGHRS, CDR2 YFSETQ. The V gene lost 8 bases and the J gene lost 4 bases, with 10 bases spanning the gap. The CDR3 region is CASPGQNQPQHF. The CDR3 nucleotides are TGCGCCAGTCCGGGTCAGAATCAGCCCCAGCATTTT.